One sample yielded the 19 T cell receptor beta chains listed below, sequenced in a study of blood T cell repertoires in COVID-19 (dated by TCRdb to the early 2020s). Library preparation employed the immunoSEQ multiplex PCR assay. TCRdb retrieved this table from immuneACCESS and kept in-frame rearrangements only. Not all clones are present; in checked studies, unresolved V genes account for under half, and no reason is known for the remainder. Recorded for this sample are about 35,000 clones; about 85% of them occurred a single time. The ten largest clones capture approximately 45% of the sample. Sequencing was carried out using peripheral blood. The source is a man aged 60 to 69 with active or convalescent COVID-19.

The gene calls are TRBV11-3 and TRBJ2-1; 9 bases agree with TRBD1. CDR3 length: 19 residues. After removal of 4 bases from V and 0 bases from J, the junction contained 13 bases not matched to a gene. Germline lookup yields CDR1 SGHNT and CDR2 YENEEA. The CDR3 region is CASSSTGQGPPSSYNEQFF. In DNA, the CDR3 is TGTGCCAGCAGCTCCACGGGACAGGGACCCCCCAGCTCCTACAATGAGCAGTTCTTC.

This clone was recorded a few times. V is TRBV4-2 and J is TRBJ2-5; possibly TRBD2 for D (7 bases). The CDR3 covers 16 residues. The V end was cut by 0 bases, the J end by 1 base, with 12 bases between. Germline-derived CDR1 and CDR2 are LGHNA and YNFKEQ. The CDR3, as DNA: TGTGCCAGCAGCCAAGATGGCGCGGGGGCCCAAGAGACCCAGTACTTC. It specifies CASSQDGAGAQETQYF.

This clone was counted once. The rearrangement joins TRBV2 to TRBJ2-2, with 9 bases identical to TRBD2. Trimming took 7 bases from V and 6 from J; bases not matched to a gene: 6. The CDR3 sequence is 14 residues long. Germline V CDR1 and CDR2: SNHLY, FYNNEI. DNA for the CDR3: TGTGCCAGCACGCCTAGCGGGACCGCCGGGGAGCTGTTTTTT. Residues: CASTPSGTAGELFF.

This sequence joins TRBV5-4 and TRBJ2-3; 15 bases match TRBD2. The V segment lost 5 bases and the J segment 6 bases; nucleotides outside the gene matches: 13. The CDR3 is 18 amino acids. The germline gives CDR1 SGHNT, CDR2 YYREEE (reference sequence). CDR3 sequence: CASSLMGGTSGGRDTQYF. The CDR3 region has the DNA TGTGCCAGCAGTTTAATGGGCGGGACTAGCGGGGGGAGGGATACGCAGTATTTT.

This chain joins TRBV7-9 and TRBJ2-3; D unclear. Germline assignment: CDR1 SEHNR and CDR2 FQNEAQ (reference sequence). The CDR3 is 13 residues long. Trimming left V 2 bases short and J 6 bases short, with 9 bases between. CDR3 in DNA: TGTGCCAGCAGCTTAACGAACTGGGATACGCAGTATTTT. Protein product: CASSLTNWDTQYF.

The chain is built from TRBV28 and TRBJ2-1, with D perhaps matching TRBD1 (5 bases). Trimming cost V 5 bases and J 4 bases, with 15 bases left between them. This CDR3 spans 15 amino acids. Germline V gene lookup returns CDR1 MDHEN and CDR2 SYDVKM. The CDR3 sequence is CASSSARQIYNEQFF. CDR3 sequence (DNA): TGTGCCAGCAGTAGCGCGCGACAGATATACAATGAGCAGTTCTTC.

CDR3 sequence reads: CASSTAGSGNTIYF. Written as DNA, the CDR3 is TGCGCCAGCAGCACAGCGGGTTCTGGAAACACCATATATTTT. J is TRBJ1-3 and V is TRBV4-3; D call uncertain. The V gene's germline CDR1 is LGHNA and CDR2 YSLEER. Trimming removed 5 bases from V and 1 base from J, with 9 bases in between. This CDR3 has 14 amino acids.

This sequence joins TRBV7-6 and TRBJ2-5; TRBD2 matches at 7 bases. Germline-derived CDR1 and CDR2 are SGHVS and FNYEAQ. Trimming removed 5 bases from V and 4 bases from J; junction bases left unmatched: 7. The CDR3 extends over 14 amino acids. The chain's CDR3 is CASSGGGVGETQYF. The CDR3 region has the DNA TGTGCCAGCAGCGGGGGAGGGGTTGGAGAGACCCAGTACTTC.

The chain couples TRBV7-9 to TRBJ1-2; 10 nucleotides agree with TRBD1. The CDR3 spans 15 residues. V gave up 5 bases and J gave up 7 bases; unmatched junction bases: 10. CDR1 and CDR2 (germline): SEHNR, FQNEAQ (reference sequence). For the CDR3, the DNA is TGTGCCAGCAGCGCCAGCCGACAGGGGGCGCGTGGCTACACCTTC. Translating it yields CASSASRQGARGYTF.

This clone was detected only a few times. The rearrangement links TRBV6-5 to TRBJ1-5, with 9 bases identical to TRBD1. Germline assignment: CDR1 MNHEY and CDR2 SVGAGI. The CDR3 is made up of 14 amino acids. V dropped 7 bases and J dropped 7; count of bases not matched to a gene: 8. CDR3 nucleotide sequence: TGTGCCAGCACCGGGACAGGGCCCCGGCAGCCCCAGCATTTT. This codes for CASTGTGPRQPQHF.

V gene TRBV7-2 combines with J gene TRBJ2-5, with 11 nucleotides matching TRBD2. Germline loops: CDR1 SGHTA, CDR2 FQGNSA. The V and J ends lost 2 bases and 5 bases, in that order; junction bases with no gene match: 7. The CDR3 totals 16 residues. DNA for the CDR3: TGTGCCAGCAGCTTAATGGGACTAGCGGTCGGGGAGACCCAGTACTTC. Protein product: CASSLMGLAVGETQYF.

In its sample, this clone was seen a few times. The chain uses TRBV19 and TRBJ1-1; 7 positions agree with TRBD1. Germline CDR1 is LNHDA and CDR2 is SQIVND (reference sequence). Unmatched junction bases numbered 4, after V lost 2 bases and J lost 1 base. This CDR3 is built from 15 residues. The CDR3 sequence is CASSIRGTANTEAFF. DNA for the CDR3: TGTGCCAGTAGTATACGGGGGACAGCGAACACTGAAGCTTTCTTT.

This clone was counted a single time. The V call is TRBV5-1, the J call TRBJ2-3, with D tentatively TRBD1 (6 bases). Germline CDR1 is SGHRS and CDR2 is YFSETQ. CDR3 length: 19 residues. Deletions cut 0 bases from V and 0 bases from J, with 20 bases between. CDR3 region: CASSLAVTGHGDSTDTQYF. DNA of the CDR3: TGCGCCAGCAGCTTGGCTGTGACAGGTCATGGGGATAGCACAGATACGCAGTATTTT.

The chain recombines TRBV5-1 with TRBJ1-2; 9 bases align to TRBD1. Losses at the gene ends were 4 bases for V and 1 base for J; bases not matched to a gene: 8. Looked up from germline, CDR1 is SGHRS and CDR2 is YFSETQ. The CDR3 loop spans 16 amino acids. The CDR3 DNA is TGCGCCAGCAGCGTCGGACAGGGGTTAAATAACTATGGCTACACCTTC. It is translated as CASSVGQGLNNYGYTF. Full variable domain (rest looked up from reference TRBV5-1 and TRBJ1-2): KAGVTQTPRYLIKTRGQQVTLSCSPISGHRSVSWYQQTPGQGLQFLFEYFSETQRNKGNFPGRFSGRQFSNSRSEMNVSTLELGDSALYLCASSVGQGLNNYGYTFGSGTRLTVV.

V is TRBV11-2 and J is TRBJ2-3; 7 positions match TRBD2. CDR1 is SGHAT and CDR2 is FQNNGV in the germline V gene. V shed 0 bases, J shed 6 bases, and the junction held 9 bases outside the gene matches. The CDR3 is 16 residues long. CDR3 bases: TGTGCCAGCAGCTTAGAGTTAGCGGGCCGTTCGGATACGCAGTATTTT. It yields the protein CASSLELAGRSDTQYF.

The DNA of the CDR3 is TGTGCCAGCAGTTACAGTGGACAGGGGGAATACAATGAGCAGTTCTTC. Amino acids: CASSYSGQGEYNEQFF. This chain uses TRBV6-5 with TRBJ2-1, with 10 bases fitting TRBD1. Germline V lookup: CDR1 MNHEY, CDR2 SVGAGI. V lost 2 bases to trimming and J lost 4 bases; unmatched junction nucleotides: 5. This CDR3 contains 16 residues.

The chain combines TRBV4-2 with TRBJ1-2, with no clear D. The ends were cut back, 0 bases at V and 5 bases at J, with 10 bases in the middle. The CDR3 is made up of 14 amino acids. The germline V gene encodes CDR1 LGHNA and CDR2 YNFKEQ. The CDR3 is CASSQDHREYGYTF. DNA for the CDR3: TGTGCCAGCAGCCAAGATCACCGGGAATATGGCTACACCTTC.

The chain combines TRBV28 with TRBJ1-2, with D maybe TRBD1 (6 bases). This CDR3 comprises 15 residues. Looked up from germline, CDR1 is MDHEN and CDR2 is SYDVKM. V was shortened by 2 bases and J by 3 bases, with 13 bases between the two germline ends. In DNA, the CDR3 is TGTGCCAGCAGTTTAGGGGGGGGCGCGGACTATGGCTACACCTTC. Its protein is CASSLGGGADYGYTF.

This chain joins TRBV28 and TRBJ1-6; TRBD1 agrees at 9 bases. The length of the CDR3 is 16 residues. Germline lookup yields CDR1 MDHEN and CDR2 SYDVKM. The ends lost 5 bases at V and 4 bases at J; junction bases unmatched: 6. CDR3 in amino acids: CASSIDRGGYNSPLHF. For the CDR3, the DNA is TGTGCCAGCAGTATCGACAGGGGGGGTTATAATTCACCCCTCCACTTT.